The rows below give T cell receptor beta chains drawn from one sample of a study of blood T cell repertoires in COVID-19. Produced via immunoSEQ multiplex PCR; TCRdb's table is partial and in-frame only. The table includes more than 200,000 clones, 88% detected once. The sequenced material came from peripheral blood. The source of these receptors is a man between 65 and 80 years old with acute or convalescent COVID-19. CDR3s include the opening cysteine and the closing phenylalanine or tryptophan. The D gene is left open where the match is weak. Not every row has a clone size; where given, it reads once, few, many or a size class.

D gene	J gene	V gene	clone size	CDR3 protein	CDR3 DNA
TRBD1	TRBJ2-7	TRBV7-2	NA	CASSLAGQGVDEQYF	TGTGCCAGCAGCTTAGCAGGACAGGGTGTCGACGAGCAGTACTTC
NA	TRBJ2-6	TRBV24-1	NA	CATSPAGSGANVLTF	TGTGCCACCAGTCCGGCAGGCTCTGGGGCCAACGTCCTGACTTTC
NA	TRBJ2-2	TRBV5-5	NA	CASSPSGIIITGELFF	TGTGCCAGCAGCCCCTCCGGGATAATTATCACCGGGGAGCTGTTTTTT
TRBD1	TRBJ1-1	TRBV3-1/TRBV3-2	NA	CASSQGDRGLRSTAFF	TGTGCCAGCAGCCAAGGGGACAGGGGCCTCCGTTCAACAGCTTTCTTT
TRBD2	TRBJ2-1	TRBV29-1	once	CNPGTSGPSTHNEQFF	TGCAACCCCGGGACTAGCGGACCCAGTACCCACAATGAGCAGTTCTTC
NA	TRBJ2-2	TRBV25-1	NA	CASSGAGGTGELFF	TGTGCCAGCAGTGGCGCCGGGGGCACCGGGGAGCTGTTTTTT
TRBD1	TRBJ1-2	TRBV7-9	NA	CASSLRDRDGYTF	TGTGCCAGCAGCCTTCGGGACAGGGATGGCTACACCTTC
NA	TRBJ2-3	TRBV30	NA	CAWTRDLGTDTQYF	TGTGCCTGGACCCGGGATTTGGGCACAGATACGCAGTATTTT
TRBD1	TRBJ1-5	TRBV2	NA	CASEPDRGSNQPQHF	TGTGCCAGCGAACCGGACAGGGGCAGCAATCAGCCCCAGCATTTT
NA	TRBJ2-7	TRBV9	NA	CASAPSVYEQYF	TGTGCCAGCGCCCCTAGCGTGTACGAGCAGTACTTC
TRBD2	TRBJ2-1	TRBV7-9	NA	CASRPASGDNEQFF	TGTGCCAGCAGACCCGCTAGCGGGGATAATGAGCAGTTCTTC
TRBD1	TRBJ1-6	TRBV5-6	few	CASSQGQANSPLHF	TGTGCCAGCAGCCAGGGACAGGCTAATTCACCCCTCCACTTT
NA	TRBJ2-1	TRBV29-1	NA	CSVERVDEQFF	TGCAGCGTTGAACGGGTCGATGAGCAGTTCTTC
TRBD1	TRBJ2-7	TRBV7-9	NA	CASSSDRGYDEQYF	TGTGCCAGCAGCTCGGACAGGGGGTACGACGAGCAGTACTTC
NA	TRBJ2-7	TRBV28	NA	CASSSTESYEQYF	TGTGCCAGCAGTTCTACGGAGTCCTACGAGCAGTACTTC
NA	TRBJ1-6	TRBV6-5	NA	CASSYSFRGAGSPLHF	TGTGCCAGCAGTTACTCTTTTCGGGGGGCGGGTTCACCCCTCCACTTT
NA	TRBJ2-1	TRBV19	few	CASSRGRGTGVDEQFF	TGTGCCAGTAGTAGGGGTAGGGGGACCGGGGTGGATGAGCAGTTCTTC
NA	TRBJ1-1	TRBV2	NA	CACTGSGTEAFF	TGTGCCTGTACGGGCTCGGGGACTGAAGCTTTCTTT
TRBD2	TRBJ2-1	TRBV5-1	NA	CASSLRLAGGISYNEQFF	TGCGCCAGCAGCTTGAGGCTAGCGGGAGGCATTTCCTACAATGAGCAGTTCTTC
TRBD2	TRBJ2-7	TRBV5-4	NA	CASSTGLAGVNYEQYF	TGTGCCAGCAGCACGGGACTAGCGGGAGTGAACTACGAGCAGTACTTC
NA	TRBJ1-6	TRBV5-1	few	CASSFSLQDNSPLHF	TGCGCCAGCAGCTTCAGTCTACAGGATAATTCACCCCTCCACTTT
TRBD1	TRBJ2-2	TRBV14	NA	CASRPQGASGELFF	TGTGCCAGCAGGCCTCAGGGGGCTTCCGGGGAGCTGTTTTTT
NA	TRBJ2-1	TRBV18	once	CASSLGESSYNEQFF	TGTGCCAGCTCACTAGGAGAGAGCTCCTACAATGAGCAGTTCTTC
NA	TRBJ2-3	TRBV6-5	NA	CASSYLDRPSTDTQYF	TGTGCCAGCAGTTACTTAGACAGACCTAGCACAGATACGCAGTATTTT
NA	TRBJ2-3	TRBV5-1	NA	CASSLTTDTQYF	TGCGCCAGCAGCCTTACTACAGATACGCAGTATTTT
NA	TRBJ1-2	TRBV6-5	few	CASSYEGNYGYTF	TGTGCCAGCAGTTACGAGGGTAACTATGGCTACACCTTC
TRBD1	TRBJ2-1	TRBV11-1	once	CASSLDRGFYNEQFF	TGTGCCAGCAGTTTGGACAGGGGGTTTTACAATGAGCAGTTCTTC
TRBD1	TRBJ2-7	TRBV11-3	few	CASSIDRDEQYF	TGTGCCAGCAGTATCGACAGGGACGAGCAGTACTTC
TRBD2	TRBJ2-1	TRBV27	NA	CASSSTSGRSYEQFF	TGTGCCAGCAGTTCAACTAGCGGGAGGAGCTATGAGCAGTTCTTC
TRBD2	TRBJ2-7	TRBV6-5	NA	CASSLTRTGTSGPF	TGTGCCAGCAGTCTCACTCGAACCGGGACTAGCGGCCCTTTC
TRBD1	TRBJ1-1	TRBV19	NA	CASSIGGRQGRTEAFF	TGTGCCAGTAGTATAGGGGGAAGACAGGGTCGGACTGAAGCTTTCTTT
TRBD2	TRBJ2-1	TRBV2	NA	CASSEAQGSGFLNYNEQFF	TGTGCCAGCAGTGAAGCGCAAGGTAGCGGGTTCCTGAACTACAATGAGCAGTTCTTC
TRBD2	TRBJ2-1	TRBV7-3	NA	CASSSGLAGGYEQFF	TGTGCCAGCAGCTCGGGACTAGCGGGAGGCTATGAGCAGTTCTTC
TRBD2	TRBJ2-1	TRBV4-2	NA	CASSQESGRNNEQFF	TGTGCCAGCAGCCAAGAAAGCGGGAGGAATAATGAGCAGTTCTTC
NA	TRBJ2-1	TRBV28	NA	CASSPPTGNYNEQFF	TGTGCCAGCAGTCCTCCGACAGGAAACTACAATGAGCAGTTCTTC
TRBD1	TRBJ1-5	TRBV18	few	CASSQGQGAGQPQHF	TGTGCCAGCTCGCAGGGACAGGGGGCCGGTCAGCCCCAGCATTTT
TRBD1	TRBJ1-2	TRBV3-1/TRBV3-2	NA	CASSPTNRGLGGYTF	TGTGCCAGCAGCCCCACGAACAGGGGGCTGGGGGGCTACACCTTC
TRBD2	TRBJ2-7	TRBV18	NA	CASSPTPPREGLGRSYEQYF	TGTGCCAGCTCACCAACGCCCCCGAGAGAAGGCCTCGGGAGGTCCTACGAGCAGTACTTC
NA	TRBJ2-7	TRBV7-9	NA	CASSKTGDEQYF	TGTGCCAGCAGCAAGACAGGCGACGAGCAGTACTTC